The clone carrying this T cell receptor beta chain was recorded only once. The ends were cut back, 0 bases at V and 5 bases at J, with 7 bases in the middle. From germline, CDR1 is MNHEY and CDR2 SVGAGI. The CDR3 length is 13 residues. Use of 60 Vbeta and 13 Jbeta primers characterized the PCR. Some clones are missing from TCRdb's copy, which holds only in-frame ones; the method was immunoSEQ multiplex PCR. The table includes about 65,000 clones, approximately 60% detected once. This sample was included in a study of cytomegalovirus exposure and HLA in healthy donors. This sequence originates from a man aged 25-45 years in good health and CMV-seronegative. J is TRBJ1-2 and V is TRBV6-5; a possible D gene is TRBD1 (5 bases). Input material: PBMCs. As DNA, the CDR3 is TGTGCCAGCAGTTACTCAGCAGGGTATGGCTACACCTTC. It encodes CASSYSAGYGYTF.